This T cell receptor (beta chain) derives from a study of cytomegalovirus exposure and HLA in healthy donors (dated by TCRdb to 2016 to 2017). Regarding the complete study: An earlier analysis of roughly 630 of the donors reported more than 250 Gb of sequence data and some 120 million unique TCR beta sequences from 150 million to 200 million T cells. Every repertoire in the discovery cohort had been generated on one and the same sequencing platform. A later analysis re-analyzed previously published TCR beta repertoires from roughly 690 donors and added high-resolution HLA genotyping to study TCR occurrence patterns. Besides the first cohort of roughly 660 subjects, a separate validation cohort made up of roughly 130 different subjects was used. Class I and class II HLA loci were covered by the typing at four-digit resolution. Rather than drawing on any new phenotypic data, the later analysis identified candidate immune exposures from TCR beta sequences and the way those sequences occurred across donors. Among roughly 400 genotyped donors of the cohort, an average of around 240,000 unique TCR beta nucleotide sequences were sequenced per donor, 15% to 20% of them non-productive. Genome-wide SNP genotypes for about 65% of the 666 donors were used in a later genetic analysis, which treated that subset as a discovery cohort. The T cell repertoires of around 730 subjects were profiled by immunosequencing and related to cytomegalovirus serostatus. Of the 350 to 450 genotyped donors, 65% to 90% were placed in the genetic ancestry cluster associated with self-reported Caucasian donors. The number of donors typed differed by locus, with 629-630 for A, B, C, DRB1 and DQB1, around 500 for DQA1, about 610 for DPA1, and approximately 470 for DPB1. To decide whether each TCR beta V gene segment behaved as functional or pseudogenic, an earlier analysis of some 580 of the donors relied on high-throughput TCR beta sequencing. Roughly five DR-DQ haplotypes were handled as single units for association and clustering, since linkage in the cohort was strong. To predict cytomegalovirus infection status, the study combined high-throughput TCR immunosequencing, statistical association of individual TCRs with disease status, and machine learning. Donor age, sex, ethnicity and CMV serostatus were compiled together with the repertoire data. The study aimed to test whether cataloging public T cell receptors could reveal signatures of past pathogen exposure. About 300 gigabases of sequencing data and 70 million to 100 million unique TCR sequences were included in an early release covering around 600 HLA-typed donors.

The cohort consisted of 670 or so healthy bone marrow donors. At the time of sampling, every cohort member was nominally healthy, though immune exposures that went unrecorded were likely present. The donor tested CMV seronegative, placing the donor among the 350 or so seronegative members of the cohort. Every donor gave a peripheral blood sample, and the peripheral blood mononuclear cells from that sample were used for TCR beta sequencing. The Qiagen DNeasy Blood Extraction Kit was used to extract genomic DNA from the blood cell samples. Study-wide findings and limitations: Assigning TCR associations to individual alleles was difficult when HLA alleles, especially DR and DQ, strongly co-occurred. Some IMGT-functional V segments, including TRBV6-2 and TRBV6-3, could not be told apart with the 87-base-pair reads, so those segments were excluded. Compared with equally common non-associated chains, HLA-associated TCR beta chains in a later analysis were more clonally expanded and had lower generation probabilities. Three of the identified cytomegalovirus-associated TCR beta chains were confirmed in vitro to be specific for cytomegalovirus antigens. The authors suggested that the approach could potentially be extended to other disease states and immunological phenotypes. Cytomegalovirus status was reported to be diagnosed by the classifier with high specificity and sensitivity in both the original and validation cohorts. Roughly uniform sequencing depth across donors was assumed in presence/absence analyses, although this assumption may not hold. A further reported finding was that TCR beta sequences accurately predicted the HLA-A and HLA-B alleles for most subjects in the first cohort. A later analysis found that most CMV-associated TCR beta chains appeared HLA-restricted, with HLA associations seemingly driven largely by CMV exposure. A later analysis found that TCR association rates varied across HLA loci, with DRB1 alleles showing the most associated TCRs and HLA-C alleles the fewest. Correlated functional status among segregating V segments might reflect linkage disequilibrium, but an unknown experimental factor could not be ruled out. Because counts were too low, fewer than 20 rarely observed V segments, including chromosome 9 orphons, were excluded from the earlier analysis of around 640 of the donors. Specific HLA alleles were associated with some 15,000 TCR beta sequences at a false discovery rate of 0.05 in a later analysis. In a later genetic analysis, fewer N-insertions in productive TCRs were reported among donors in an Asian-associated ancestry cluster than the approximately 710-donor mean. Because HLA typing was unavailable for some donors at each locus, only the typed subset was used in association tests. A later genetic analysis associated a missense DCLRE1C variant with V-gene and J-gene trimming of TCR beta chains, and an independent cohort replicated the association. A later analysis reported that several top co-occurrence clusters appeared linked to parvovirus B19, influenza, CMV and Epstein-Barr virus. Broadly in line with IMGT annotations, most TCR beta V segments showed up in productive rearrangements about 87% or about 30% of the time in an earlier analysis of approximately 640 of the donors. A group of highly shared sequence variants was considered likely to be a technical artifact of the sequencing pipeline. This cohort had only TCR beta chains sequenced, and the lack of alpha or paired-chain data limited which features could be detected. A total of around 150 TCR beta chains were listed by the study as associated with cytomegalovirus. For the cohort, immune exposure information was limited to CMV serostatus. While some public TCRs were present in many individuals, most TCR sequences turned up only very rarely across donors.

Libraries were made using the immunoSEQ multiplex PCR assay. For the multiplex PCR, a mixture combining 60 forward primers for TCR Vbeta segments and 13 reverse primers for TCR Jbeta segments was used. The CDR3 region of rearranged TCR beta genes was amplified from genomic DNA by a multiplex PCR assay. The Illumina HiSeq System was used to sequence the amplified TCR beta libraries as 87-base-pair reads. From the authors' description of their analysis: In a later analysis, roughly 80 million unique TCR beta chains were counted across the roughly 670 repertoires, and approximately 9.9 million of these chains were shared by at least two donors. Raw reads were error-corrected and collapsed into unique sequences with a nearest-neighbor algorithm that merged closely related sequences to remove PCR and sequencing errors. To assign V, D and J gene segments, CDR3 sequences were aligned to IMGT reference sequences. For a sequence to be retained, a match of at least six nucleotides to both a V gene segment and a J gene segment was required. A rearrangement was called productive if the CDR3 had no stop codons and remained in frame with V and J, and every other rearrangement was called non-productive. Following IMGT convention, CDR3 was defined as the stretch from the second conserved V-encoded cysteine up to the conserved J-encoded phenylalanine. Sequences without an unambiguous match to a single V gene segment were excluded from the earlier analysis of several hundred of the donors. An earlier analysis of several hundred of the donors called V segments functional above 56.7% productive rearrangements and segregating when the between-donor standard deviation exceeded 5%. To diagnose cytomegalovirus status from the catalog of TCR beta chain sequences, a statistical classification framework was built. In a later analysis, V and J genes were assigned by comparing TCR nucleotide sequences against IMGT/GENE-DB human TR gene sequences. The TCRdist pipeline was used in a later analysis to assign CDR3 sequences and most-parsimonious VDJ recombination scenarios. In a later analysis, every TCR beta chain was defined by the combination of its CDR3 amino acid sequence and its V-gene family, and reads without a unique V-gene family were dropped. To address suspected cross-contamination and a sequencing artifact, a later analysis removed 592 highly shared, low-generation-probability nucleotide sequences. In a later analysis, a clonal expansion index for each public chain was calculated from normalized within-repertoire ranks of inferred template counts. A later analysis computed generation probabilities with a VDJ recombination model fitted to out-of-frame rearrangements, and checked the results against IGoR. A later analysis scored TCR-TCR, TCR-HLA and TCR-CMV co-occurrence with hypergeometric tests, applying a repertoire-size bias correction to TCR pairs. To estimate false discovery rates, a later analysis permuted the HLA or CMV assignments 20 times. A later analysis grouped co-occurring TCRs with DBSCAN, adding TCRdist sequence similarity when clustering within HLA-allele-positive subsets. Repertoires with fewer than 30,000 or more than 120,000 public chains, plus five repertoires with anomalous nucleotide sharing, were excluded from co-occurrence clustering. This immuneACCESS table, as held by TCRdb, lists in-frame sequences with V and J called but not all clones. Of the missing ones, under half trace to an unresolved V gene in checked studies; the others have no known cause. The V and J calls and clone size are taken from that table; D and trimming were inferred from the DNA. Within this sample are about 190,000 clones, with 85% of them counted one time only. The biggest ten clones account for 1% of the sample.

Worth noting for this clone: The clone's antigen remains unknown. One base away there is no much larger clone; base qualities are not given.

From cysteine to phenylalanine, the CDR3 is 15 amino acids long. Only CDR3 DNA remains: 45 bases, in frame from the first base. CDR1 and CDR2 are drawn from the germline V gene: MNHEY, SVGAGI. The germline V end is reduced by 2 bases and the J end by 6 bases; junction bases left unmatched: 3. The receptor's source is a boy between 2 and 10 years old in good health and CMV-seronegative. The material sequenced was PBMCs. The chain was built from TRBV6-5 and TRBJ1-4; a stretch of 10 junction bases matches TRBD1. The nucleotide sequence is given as TGTGCCAGCAGTTACAAAGGGACAGGGGATGAAAAACTGTTTTTT. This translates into CASSYKGTGDEKLFF.